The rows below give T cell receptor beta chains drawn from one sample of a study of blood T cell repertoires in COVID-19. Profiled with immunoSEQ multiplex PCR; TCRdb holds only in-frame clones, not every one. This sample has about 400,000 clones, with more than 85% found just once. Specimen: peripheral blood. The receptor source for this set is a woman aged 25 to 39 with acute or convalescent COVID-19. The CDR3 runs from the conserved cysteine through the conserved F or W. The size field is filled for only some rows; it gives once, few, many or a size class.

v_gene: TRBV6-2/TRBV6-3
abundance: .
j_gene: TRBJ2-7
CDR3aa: CASSSEEQYF

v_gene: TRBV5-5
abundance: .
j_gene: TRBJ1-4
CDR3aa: CASSLEATGNEKLFF

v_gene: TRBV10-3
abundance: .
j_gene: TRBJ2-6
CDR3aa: CAIADTAGDRPNVLTF

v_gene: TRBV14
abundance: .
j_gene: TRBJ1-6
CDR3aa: CASSQQTHGGPLHF

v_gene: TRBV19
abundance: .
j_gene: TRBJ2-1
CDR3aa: CASREQGSYNEQFF

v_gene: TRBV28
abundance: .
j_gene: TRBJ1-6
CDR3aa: CASSPGTLNSPLHF

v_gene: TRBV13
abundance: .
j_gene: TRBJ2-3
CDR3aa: CASSSARGTSGGFDTDTQYF

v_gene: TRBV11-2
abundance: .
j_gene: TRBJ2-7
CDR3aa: CASSPPGEFREQYF

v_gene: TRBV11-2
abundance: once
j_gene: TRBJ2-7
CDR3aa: CASSSTTSGGLEQYF

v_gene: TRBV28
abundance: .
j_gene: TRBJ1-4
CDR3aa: CASTPSGGGNEKLFF

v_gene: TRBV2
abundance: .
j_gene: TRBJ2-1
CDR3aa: CASSEALKGARKFF

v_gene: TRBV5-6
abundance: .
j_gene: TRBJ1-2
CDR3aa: CASSLPGRGVGGYTF

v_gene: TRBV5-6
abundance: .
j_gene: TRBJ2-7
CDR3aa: CASSFGVSDSYEQYF

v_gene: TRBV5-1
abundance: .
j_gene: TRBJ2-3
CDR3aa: CASSFQTSGGRDTQYF

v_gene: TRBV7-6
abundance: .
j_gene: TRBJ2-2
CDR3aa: CASSLRGSATGELFF

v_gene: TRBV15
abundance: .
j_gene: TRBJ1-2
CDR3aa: CATSTGTIPNYGYTF

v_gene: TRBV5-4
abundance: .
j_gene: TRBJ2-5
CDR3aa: CASSAGQRETQYF

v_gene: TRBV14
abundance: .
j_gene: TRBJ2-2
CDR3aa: CASSQENLPGGELFF

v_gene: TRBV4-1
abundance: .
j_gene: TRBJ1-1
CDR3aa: CASSQDWRSMNTEAFF

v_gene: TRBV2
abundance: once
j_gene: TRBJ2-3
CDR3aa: CASGILAGKTSTDTQYF

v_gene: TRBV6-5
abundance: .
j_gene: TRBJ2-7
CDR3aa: CAIITGSGLYF

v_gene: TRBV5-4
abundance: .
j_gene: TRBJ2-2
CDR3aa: CASSLGGLVASTGELFF

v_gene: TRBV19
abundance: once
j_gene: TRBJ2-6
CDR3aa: CASTTGGPSGANVLTF

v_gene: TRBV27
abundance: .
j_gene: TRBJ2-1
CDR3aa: CASSLFGAGGPNEQFF

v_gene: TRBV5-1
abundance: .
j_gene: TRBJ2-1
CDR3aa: CASSLDGGDYNEQFF

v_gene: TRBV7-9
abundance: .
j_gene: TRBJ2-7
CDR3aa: CASSPRDRSSYEQYF

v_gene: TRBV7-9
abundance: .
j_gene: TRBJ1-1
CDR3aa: CASSPKSTGGTEAFF

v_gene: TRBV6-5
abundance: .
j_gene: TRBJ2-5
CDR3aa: CASTRGGNQETQYF

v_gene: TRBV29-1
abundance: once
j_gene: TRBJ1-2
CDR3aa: CSVADYGYTF

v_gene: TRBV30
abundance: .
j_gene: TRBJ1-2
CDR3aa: CAWSVRRQVEGGYTF

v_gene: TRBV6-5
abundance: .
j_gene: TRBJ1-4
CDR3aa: CASSLIYATNEKLFF

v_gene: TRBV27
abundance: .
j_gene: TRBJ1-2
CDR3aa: CASSPLGQNYGYTF

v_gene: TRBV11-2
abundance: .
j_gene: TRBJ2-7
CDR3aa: CASSQGGGLSEQYF

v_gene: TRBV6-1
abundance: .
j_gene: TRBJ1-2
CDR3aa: CASSDGPGNYGYTF

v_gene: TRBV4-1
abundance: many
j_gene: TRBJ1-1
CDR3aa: CASSQSKVGTGVTEAFF

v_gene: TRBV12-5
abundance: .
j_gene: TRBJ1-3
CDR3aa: CASGPSSQVSSGNTIYF

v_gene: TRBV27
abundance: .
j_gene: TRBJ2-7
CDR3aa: CASSSPTGLKPYEQYF

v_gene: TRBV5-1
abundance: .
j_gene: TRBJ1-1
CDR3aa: CASSLENRVVTEAFF

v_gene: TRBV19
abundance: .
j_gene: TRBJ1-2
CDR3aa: CASIADRDYGYTF

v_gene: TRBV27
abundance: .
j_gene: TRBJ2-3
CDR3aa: CASMGLRGSTDTQYF

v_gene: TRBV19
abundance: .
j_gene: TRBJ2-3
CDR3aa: CASSINAGLTDTQYF

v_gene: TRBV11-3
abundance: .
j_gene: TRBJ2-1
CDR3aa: CASSLSSAGGLYNEQFF

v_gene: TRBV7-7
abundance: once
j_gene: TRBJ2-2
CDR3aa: CASSFLAGANTGELFF

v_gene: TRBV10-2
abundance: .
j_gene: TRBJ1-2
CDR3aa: CASIQQGGPNYGYTF

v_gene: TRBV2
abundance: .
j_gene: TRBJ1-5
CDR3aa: CASSDPTGDQPQHF

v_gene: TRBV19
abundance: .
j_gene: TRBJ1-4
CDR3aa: CASSPPGSFEKLFF

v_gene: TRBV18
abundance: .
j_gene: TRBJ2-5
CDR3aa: CASSGTGGHQETQYF

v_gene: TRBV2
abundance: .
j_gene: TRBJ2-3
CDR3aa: CASSSGTAGDTQYF

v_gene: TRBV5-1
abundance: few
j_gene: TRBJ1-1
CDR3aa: CASNSGQANTEAFF

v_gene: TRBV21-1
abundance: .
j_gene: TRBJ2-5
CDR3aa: CASSKGERPGPPQGREETQYF

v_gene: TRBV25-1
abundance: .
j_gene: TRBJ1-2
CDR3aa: CASRDRSYGYTF